The rows below give T cell receptor beta chains drawn from one sample of a study of T cell responses to AZD1222 COVID-19 vaccine. Clones were sequenced by immunoSEQ multiplex PCR, and TCRdb holds only the in-frame ones, with some missing. The sample has more than 80,000 clones; approximately 90% are singletons. The starting material was peripheral blood, obtained 28 days after the second AZD1222 dose. The receptors here all came from an adult who received the AZD1222 COVID-19 vaccine. Both conserved end residues are part of each CDR3. D genes are given only for firm matches. Clone size is stated in some rows and not others, as once, few, many or a class when expanded.

cdr3_aa cdr3_nt j_call d_call clone_size v_call cdr3_length
CASSQEKTGKRTEAFF TGTGCCAGCAGCCAAGAAAAAACAGGTAAGCGCACTGAAGCTTTCTTT TRBJ1-1 . . TRBV3-1/TRBV3-2 16
CASSQDRDRQETQYF TGCGCCAGCAGCCAAGATCGGGACAGACAAGAGACCCAGTACTTC TRBJ2-5 TRBD1 . TRBV4-3 15
CASSLGGPGSGTEQFF TGTGCCAGCAGCCTCGGGGGACCCGGGAGCGGGACCGAGCAGTTCTTC TRBJ2-1 TRBD2 . TRBV5-4 16
CASSLEGRGHSPLHF TGTGCCAGCAGCTTAGAGGGCAGGGGGCATTCACCCCTCCACTTT TRBJ1-6 TRBD1 . TRBV7-2 15
CSVGTGSTEAFF TGCAGCGTGGGTACAGGGTCCACTGAAGCTTTCTTT TRBJ1-1 . . TRBV29-1 12
CASSLARDTAGNTIYF TGCGCCAGCAGCTTGGCCAGGGATACTGCTGGAAACACCATATATTTT TRBJ1-3 . . TRBV5-1 16
CASWGTGGRPQHF TGTGCCAGCTGGGGGACAGGTGGGCGGCCCCAGCATTTT TRBJ1-5 TRBD1 . TRBV28 13
CASSRANTGELFF TGTGCCAGCAGCCGGGCGAACACCGGGGAGCTGTTTTTT TRBJ2-2 . once TRBV5-4 13
CASSRGQGMSTEAFF TGTGCCAGCAGCCGGGGACAGGGTATGAGCACTGAAGCTTTCTTT TRBJ1-1 TRBD1 . TRBV3-1/TRBV3-2 15
CASSLGTGGASYNEQFF TGTGCCAGCAGCTTAGGTACAGGGGGTGCCTCCTACAATGAGCAGTTCTTC TRBJ2-1 TRBD1 . TRBV11-2 17
CASSLGEPTEAFF TGTGCCAGCAGTTTAGGGGAGCCCACTGAAGCTTTCTTT TRBJ1-1 . once TRBV28 13
CASSQVGFTDSNTGELFF TGTGCCAGCAGCCAAGTGGGGTTCACGGACTCGAACACCGGGGAGCTGTTTTTT TRBJ2-2 . . TRBV4-2 18
CASSLFRDDTGELFF TGTGCCAGCAGCTTATTTAGGGACGACACCGGGGAGCTGTTTTTT TRBJ2-2 . . TRBV7-3 15
CASSAPGLAGEEETQYF TGTGCCAGCAGCGCACCGGGACTAGCGGGAGAGGAAGAGACCCAGTACTTC TRBJ2-5 TRBD2 . TRBV5-6 17
CASSVNNEQFF TGTGCCAGCAGTGTGAACAATGAGCAGTTCTTC TRBJ2-1 . . TRBV2 11
CASSLGGSSYNEQFF TGTGCCAGCAGCTTGGGCGGGAGCTCCTACAATGAGCAGTTCTTC TRBJ2-1 TRBD2 . TRBV5-6 15
CAISDGTVEQYF TGTGCCATCAGTGACGGGACAGTCGAGCAGTACTTC TRBJ2-7 TRBD1 . TRBV10-3 12
CASSEGRGFSYEQYF TGCGCCAGCAGTGAGGGCAGGGGGTTTTCCTACGAGCAGTACTTC TRBJ2-7 TRBD1 . TRBV10-2 15
CASSLGHLNTEAFF TGCGCCAGCAGCTTGGGACATTTGAACACTGAAGCTTTCTTT TRBJ1-1 . . TRBV5-1 14
CASRPGQPNTEAFF TGTGCCAGCAGGCCGGGACAGCCGAACACTGAAGCTTTCTTT TRBJ1-1 TRBD1 . TRBV28 14
CASSFSMNTEAFF TGTGCCAGCAGCTTCTCTATGAACACTGAAGCTTTCTTT TRBJ1-1 . . TRBV7-2 13
CASSQARGYLTYEQYF TGTGCCAGCAGCCAAGCCAGGGGGTACTTGACCTACGAGCAGTACTTC TRBJ2-7 TRBD1 . TRBV14 16
CASSSPSYNEQFF TGTGCCAGCAGCTCACCTTCCTACAATGAGCAGTTCTTC TRBJ2-1 . . TRBV5-4 13
CASSSTSVGETQYF TGTGCCAGCAGCTCTACTAGCGTTGGAGAGACCCAGTACTTC TRBJ2-5 TRBD2 once TRBV5-4 14
CASSHYQVNQPQHF TGTGCCAGCAGCCATTACCAGGTAAATCAGCCCCAGCATTTT TRBJ1-5 . . TRBV28 14
CASSLGNEQFF TGTGCCAGCAGTTTAGGCAATGAGCAGTTCTTC TRBJ2-1 . . TRBV27 11
CASSRIAGRNYEQYF TGTGCCAGCAGTCGCATAGCGGGACGAAACTACGAGCAGTACTTC TRBJ2-7 TRBD2 . TRBV6-5 15
CATSLQGDQPQHF TGTGCCACCAGCTTACAGGGTGATCAGCCCCAGCATTTT TRBJ1-5 . . TRBV24-1 13
CASSSYRGTQYF TGTGCCAGCAGTTCGTACAGAGGTACGCAGTATTTT TRBJ2-3 . . TRBV28 12
CASSQEEAVTPYNEQFF TGTGCCAGCAGCCAAGAAGAAGCGGTGACTCCCTACAATGAGCAGTTCTTC TRBJ2-1 . . TRBV4-2 17
CASSEEEGATGELFF TGTGCCAGCAGTGAAGAAGAGGGGGCCACCGGGGAGCTGTTTTTT TRBJ2-2 TRBD1 . TRBV6-1 15
CASSSTRDRGLARNTQYF TGTGCCAGCAGCTCCACTCGGGACAGGGGGCTAGCACGTAATACGCAGTATTTT TRBJ2-3 TRBD1 . TRBV7-8 18
CASSPGTSPREQFF TGTGCCAGCAGCCCTGGGACTAGTCCCCGTGAGCAGTTCTTC TRBJ2-1 TRBD2 . TRBV7-9 14
CASGGSRGGGQPQHF TGTGCCAGCGGGGGGAGCAGGGGTGGCGGGCAGCCCCAGCATTTT TRBJ1-5 . few TRBV2 15
CASSEAISRWTGGIYGYTF TGTGCCAGCAGTGAAGCGATAAGTAGGTGGACAGGGGGAATCTATGGCTACACCTTC TRBJ1-2 TRBD1 few TRBV6-1 19
CASSRTGGEGNEKLFF TGTGCCAGCAGCCGGACAGGGGGCGAAGGAAATGAAAAACTGTTTTTT TRBJ1-4 TRBD1 . TRBV6-6 16
CASSLGSYEEKLFF TGTGCCAGCAGCTTGGGCAGCTACGAAGAAAAACTGTTTTTT TRBJ1-4 . . TRBV7-8 14
CASRGRGLRSSTDTQYF TGTGCCAGCAGGGGCAGGGGGCTACGTTCTAGCACAGATACGCAGTATTTT TRBJ2-3 TRBD1 . TRBV5-6 17
CASTLLPGPNTEAFF TGTGCCAGCACCCTTCTACCGGGACCTAACACTGAAGCTTTCTTT TRBJ1-1 . once TRBV7-6 15
CSAGRGPPTYEQYF TGCAGCGCTGGTAGGGGGCCTCCGACCTACGAGCAGTACTTC TRBJ2-7 TRBD1 . TRBV29-1 14
CASRFWFVEQYF TGTGCAAGTCGCTTTTGGTTTGTCGAGCAGTACTTC TRBJ2-7 . . TRBV12-2 12
CATVTGTWEAGGYTF TGTGCCACCGTTACCGGGACATGGGAGGCTGGTGGCTACACCTTC TRBJ1-2 . . TRBV28 15
CASSKNLQTSTDTQYF TGTGCCAGCAGCAAGAACCTCCAGACCTCCACAGATACGCAGTATTTT TRBJ2-3 . once TRBV9 16
CASSVRGGYNEQFF TGTGCCAGCAGCGTCCGGGGGGGATACAATGAGCAGTTCTTC TRBJ2-1 TRBD2 . TRBV7-2 14
CASSMGASGYTF TGTGCCAGCAGCATGGGGGCTAGCGGCTACACCTTC TRBJ1-2 . . TRBV11-2 12
CATSSRGQGSYQYGYTF TGTGCCACCAGCAGCAGGGGACAGGGGAGTTATCAGTATGGCTACACCTTC TRBJ1-2 TRBD1 . TRBV15 17
CASSHRTDYEQYF TGTGCCAGCAGCCATAGAACAGACTACGAGCAGTACTTC TRBJ2-7 . . TRBV3-1/TRBV3-2 13
CASSYSTITRAGYTF TGTGCCAGCAGTTACTCGACGATAACAAGGGCGGGCTACACCTTC TRBJ1-2 . . TRBV6-6 15
CASRQGASYNSPLHF TGTGCCAGCAGGCAGGGGGCCTCCTATAATTCACCCCTCCACTTT TRBJ1-6 TRBD1 . TRBV28 15
CAISEGARPYGYTF TGTGCCATCAGTGAAGGGGCTAGACCCTATGGCTACACCTTC TRBJ1-2 . . TRBV10-3 14
CASSLMFTGGDYGYTF TGTGCCAGCAGCTTAATGTTTACAGGGGGCGACTATGGCTACACCTTC TRBJ1-2 TRBD1 . TRBV7-2 16
CASSVGPGDEQYF TGTGCCAGCAGCGTAGGTCCGGGGGACGAGCAGTACTTC TRBJ2-7 . . TRBV9 13
CASSSRLAESYNEQFF TGTGCCAGCAGTTCCAGACTAGCGGAATCCTACAATGAGCAGTTCTTC TRBJ2-1 TRBD2 . TRBV28 16
CASIRDRGLHEQFF TGTGCCAGCATTAGGGACAGGGGGCTCCATGAGCAGTTCTTC TRBJ2-1 TRBD1 once TRBV6-4 14
CASSKGSYEQYF TGCGCCAGCAGTAAGGGGTCCTACGAGCAGTACTTC TRBJ2-7 . . TRBV10-1 12
CASSPRSPATDTQYF TGTGCCAGCTCCCCCCGTTCCCCCGCGACAGATACGCAGTATTTT TRBJ2-3 . . TRBV18 15
CASSTRLAGEGTDTQYF TGTGCCAGCAGTACCCGACTAGCGGGAGAGGGTACAGATACGCAGTATTTT TRBJ2-3 TRBD2 . TRBV27 17
CASSERLRGDEKLFF TGTGCCAGCAGTGAACGTCTCAGGGGGGATGAAAAACTGTTTTTT TRBJ1-4 TRBD1 . TRBV2 15
CASSQTIYNEQFF TGTGCCAGCAGTCAGACCATCTACAATGAGCAGTTCTTC TRBJ2-1 . . TRBV6-4 13